Presented here are 28 T cell receptor beta chains from one specimen sequenced in a study of blood T cell repertoires in COVID-19 (dated by TCRdb to the early 2020s). The library was produced with the immunoSEQ multiplex PCR assay. As stored in TCRdb, this immuneACCESS dataset retains in-frame rearrangements with V and J assigned. A fraction of the clones does not appear; measured against another copy, unresolved V genes explain less than half of the discrepancy, and the remainder lacks a known reason. The sample contains about 240,000 clones, roughly 85% of them found a single time. Jointly, the top ten make up 4.5% to 6% of the sample. Source material: peripheral blood. The source of these receptors is a man aged 50-59 years with COVID-19, enrolled during active disease.

V is TRBV19 and J is TRBJ1-3, with a possible D match to TRBD1 (6 bases). The CDR3 runs to 17 residues. The germline V gene has CDR1 LNHDA and CDR2 SQIVND (reference sequence). The V gene lost 3 bases and the J gene lost 1 base, with 16 bases spanning the gap. The CDR3 region has the DNA TGTGCCAGTAGTATTGTGACAGGAGTACGGTCTGGAAACACCATATATTTT. Translation gives CASSIVTGVRSGNTIYF. The full variable domain, its missing parts supplied by reference TRBV19 and TRBJ1-3, is DGGITQSPKYLFRKEGQNVTLSCEQNLNHDAMYWYRQDPGQGLRLIYYSQIVNDFQKGDIAEGYSVSREKKESFPLTVTSAQKNPTAFYLCASSIVTGVRSGNTIYFGEGSWLTVV.

J is TRBJ2-7 and V is TRBV5-1; D perhaps matches TRBD1 (5 bases). This CDR3 spans 15 amino acids. Trimming pared 4 bases from V and 3 bases from J, leaving 17 bases between. Germline V CDR1 and CDR2: SGHRS, YFSETQ. The CDR3 DNA follows: TGCGCCAGCAGCCCAAGATCAGGGCTAGTCTACGAGCAGTACTTC. It is translated as CASSPRSGLVYEQYF. Combining the CDR3 with reference TRBV5-1 and TRBJ2-7 gives the whole variable domain KAGVTQTPRYLIKTRGQQVTLSCSPISGHRSVSWYQQTPGQGLQFLFEYFSETQRNKGNFPGRFSGRQFSNSRSEMNVSTLELGDSALYLCASSPRSGLVYEQYFGPGTRLTVT.

In its sample, this clone was seen a few times. The chain couples TRBV2 to TRBJ2-7; 10 nucleotides align to TRBD1. Losses at the gene ends were 8 bases for V and 4 bases for J; bases not matched to a gene: 5. Germline CDR1 SNHLY, CDR2 FYNNEI. CDR3 size: 13 residues. This CDR3 is CASGGQGVYEQYF. CDR3 coding DNA: TGTGCCAGCGGAGGACAGGGGGTGTACGAGCAGTACTTC.

This chain links TRBV7-8 with TRBJ2-2; no definite D call. Between the trimmed V and J ends, which lost 5 bases and 7 bases, there was a span of 5 bases. The CDR3 is made up of 11 amino acids. CDR1 and CDR2 from the germline V gene are SGHVS and FQNEAQ. The CDR3: CASSPGGELFF. In DNA, the CDR3 is TGTGCCAGCAGCCCCGGCGGGGAGCTGTTTTTT. The full variable domain, its missing parts supplied by reference TRBV7-8 and TRBJ2-2, is GAGVSQSPRYKVAKRGQDVALRCDPISGHVSLFWYQQALGQGPEFLTYFQNEAQLDKSGLPSDRFFAERPEGSVSTLKIQRTQQEDSAVYLCASSPGGELFFGEGSRLTVL.

This sequence joins TRBV7-9 and TRBJ2-5; 10 positions match TRBD2. V lost 1 base to trimming and J lost 4 bases; unmatched junction nucleotides: 9. The CDR3 consists of 17 residues. Germline V lookup: CDR1 SEHNR, CDR2 FQNEAQ (reference sequence). CDR3 coding DNA: TGTGCCAGCAGCTTAGGGAGCGGGGGGGCCTTAAGAGAGACCCAGTACTTC. As protein: CASSLGSGGALRETQYF.

The chain uses TRBV6-4 and TRBJ2-7; 10 bases align to TRBD1. This CDR3 contains 13 residues. V dropped 6 bases and J dropped 5; count of bases not matched to a gene: 4. The germline V gene encodes CDR1 MRHNA and CDR2 SNTAGT. CDR3 loop: CASRDRGPHEQYF. CDR3 in DNA: TGTGCCAGCAGAGACAGGGGGCCCCACGAGCAGTACTTC.

This clone showed up just a few times. The gene calls are TRBV7-2 and TRBJ1-2; maybe TRBD1 (5 bases). CDR3 length equals 13 residues. CDR1 and CDR2 from the germline V gene are SGHTA and FQGNSA. V lost 5 bases, J lost 2 bases, and 9 bases lay in between. CDR3 DNA: TGTGCCAGCAGCCCCGACAGAAACTATGGCTACACCTTC. This translates into CASSPDRNYGYTF.

The chain is built from TRBV5-1 and TRBJ2-3; TRBD2 aligns across 9 bases. With 1 base clipped from V and 0 bases from J, the junction kept 3 bases outside the gene matches. CDR3 length equals 16 residues. Per germline, CDR1 SGHRS and CDR2 YFSETQ. This CDR3 is CASSLQRGASTDTQYF. In DNA form, the CDR3 reads TGCGCCAGCAGCTTGCAGCGGGGGGCTAGCACAGATACGCAGTATTTT.

The chain carries TRBV5-5 and TRBJ1-5, with D possibly matching TRBD1 (6 bases). V was clipped by 4 bases and J by 5 bases, with 10 bases between them. The CDR3 is made up of 13 amino acids. Germline V gene data show CDR1 as SGHKS and CDR2 as YYEKEE (reference sequence). In DNA form, the CDR3 reads TGTGCCAGCAGCCCCCAGGGGTATCAGCCCCAGCATTTT. Translation: CASSPQGYQPQHF.

This chain joins TRBV27 and TRBJ1-2; D is uncertain. The CDR3 extends over 14 amino acids. Trimming stripped 6 bases from V and 8 bases from J, with 19 bases between. CDR1 is MNHEY and CDR2 is SMNVEV in the germline V gene (reference sequence). The CDR3 region has the DNA TGTGCCAGCAGCCCACCCGGCGGGGAGAGAGGCTACACCTTC. Translation: CASSPPGGERGYTF.

The CDR3 spells CASSKVSGGGGYTF. The CDR3 DNA reads as TGTGCCAGCAGCAAAGTGAGTGGAGGCGGTGGCTACACCTTC. V usage is TRBV21-1 and J usage is TRBJ1-2. TRBV21-1 is deemed a pseudogene. The CDR3 totals 14 residues.

The CDR3 here is CASSVGRQGGGYTF. CDR3 coding DNA: TGTGCCAGCAGCGTAGGTCGACAGGGTGGTGGCTACACCTTC. This chain joins TRBV9 and TRBJ1-2, with 7 nucleotides matching TRBD1. The length of the CDR3 is 14 residues. Germline trimming cut 0 bases from V and 7 bases from J; bases unmatched to any gene: 6. Germline CDR1 and CDR2: SGDLS and YYNGEE.

This rearrangement joins TRBV19 to TRBJ1-2; maybe TRBD1 (5 bases). The V end lost 8 bases, the J end lost 2 bases, and 12 bases lay between the germline ends. CDR3 length: 13 amino acids. The germline V gene encodes CDR1 LNHDA and CDR2 SQIVND (reference sequence). CDR3 nucleotides: TGTGCCAGTCGATGGGGCAGCAACTATGGCTACACCTTC. This sequence encodes CASRWGSNYGYTF.

The genes are TRBV3-1 (or the pseudogene TRBV3-2) and TRBJ1-6; 7 bases map to TRBD1. This CDR3 has 15 residues. Germline CDR1 reads LGHDT; CDR2 reads YNNKEL (reference sequence). V was pared by 6 bases and J by 7 bases, with 9 bases of the junction left unmatched. CDR3 amino acids: CASSYTGAANSPLHF. The CDR3 coding sequence is TGTGCCAGCAGTTACACAGGGGCGGCAAATTCACCCCTCCACTTT.

V is TRBV24-1 and J is TRBJ1-4; D call uncertain. The CDR3 consists of 13 residues. V lost 2 bases and J 6 bases, leaving 6 bases between the germline ends. Germline lookup yields CDR1 KGHDR and CDR2 SFDVKD. The CDR3 sequence is CATSDWADEKLFF. As DNA, the CDR3 is TGTGCCACCAGTGATTGGGCAGATGAAAAACTGTTTTTT.

The J gene is TRBJ2-5, the V gene TRBV30, with 11 positions matching TRBD2. This CDR3 has 16 amino acids. V lost 2 bases to trimming and J lost 1 base; unmatched junction nucleotides: 6. The V gene's germline CDR1 is GTSNPN and CDR2 SVGIG (reference sequence). The CDR3 is CAWSWVSGGAQETQYF. CDR3 nucleotide sequence: TGTGCCTGGAGTTGGGTTAGCGGGGGGGCCCAAGAGACCCAGTACTTC.

This clone was observed once. The chain couples TRBV19 to TRBJ2-2; 11 bases are shared with TRBD1. Germline values: CDR1 LNHDA, CDR2 SQIVND (reference sequence). V dropped 10 bases and J dropped 8; count of bases not matched to a gene: 12. This CDR3 has 15 residues. CDR3 region: CATQGTGGTIGELFF. In DNA, the CDR3 is TGTGCCACCCAAGGGACAGGGGGTACGATAGGGGAGCTGTTTTTT.

This chain joins TRBV7-9 and TRBJ2-3; TRBD2 might be the D (5 bases). This CDR3 contains 15 residues. Looked up from germline, CDR1 is SEHNR and CDR2 is FQNEAQ (reference sequence). The ends were cut back, 4 bases at V and 0 bases at J, with 11 bases in the middle. The CDR3 DNA reads TGTGCCAGCAGCTCCCGGGGAGCTAGCACAGATACGCAGTATTTT. This codes for CASSSRGASTDTQYF.

In DNA form, the CDR3 reads TGTGCCAGCAGTGAATACCGGACAGGGAACAACGAGCAGTACTTC. It codes for CASSEYRTGNNEQYF. The chain combines TRBV25-1 with TRBJ2-7, with 8 bases fitting TRBD1. Looked up from germline, CDR1 is MGHDK and CDR2 is SYGVNS. Trimming cost V 0 bases and J 5 bases; bases outside gene matches: 6. The CDR3 is 15 amino acids.

The count of this clone is one. The CDR3 DNA sequence: TGTGCCAGCAGCCGCGGACAGAGCTCCTACAATGAGCAGTTCTTC. Protein product: CASSRGQSSYNEQFF. The rearrangement links TRBV7-3 to TRBJ2-1, with D perhaps TRBD1 (6 bases). The CDR3 sequence is 15 residues long. Per germline, CDR1 SGHTA and CDR2 FQGTGA. V lost 5 bases and J lost 0, with 11 bases in between.

The V call is TRBV5-1, the J call TRBJ2-7, with D perhaps matching TRBD1 (6 bases). V gave up 3 bases and J gave up 1 base, with 8 bases separating them. The V gene's germline CDR1 is SGHRS and CDR2 YFSETQ. The CDR3 runs to 13 residues. The CDR3 region has the DNA TGCGCCAGCAGCTCCGGACAGTCCTACGAGCAGTACTTC. Encoded protein: CASSSGQSYEQYF.

The V call is TRBV7-8, the J call TRBJ1-2, with 7 nucleotides matching TRBD1. Germline CDR1 SGHVS, CDR2 FQNEAQ. The CDR3 extends over 17 amino acids. With 5 bases clipped from V and 2 bases from J, the junction kept 14 bases outside the gene matches. CDR3 sequence reads: CASSRVTLTGLNYGYTF. DNA of the CDR3: TGTGCCAGCAGCCGAGTGACACTGACAGGGCTAAACTATGGCTACACCTTC.

This clone has just a few counts. The chain combines TRBV5-4 with TRBJ2-2; 7 positions match TRBD1. Germline V gene lookup returns CDR1 SGHNT and CDR2 YYREEE (reference sequence). The V segment lost 4 bases and the J segment 1 base; nucleotides outside the gene matches: 7. There are 16 residues in the CDR3. CDR3 residues: CASSPLRQGNTGELFF. CDR3 nucleotide sequence: TGTGCCAGCAGCCCCCTCCGACAGGGGAACACCGGGGAGCTGTTTTTT.

This clone occurred once. The rearrangement uses TRBV10-3 and TRBJ1-2, with D perhaps matching TRBD1 (6 bases). Per the germline V gene, CDR1 is ENHRY and CDR2 is SYGVKD. CDR3 size: 13 residues. The ends were cut back, 7 bases at V and 6 bases at J, with 15 bases in the middle. CDR3 amino acids: CAITKDRLDGYTF. DNA of the CDR3: TGTGCCATCACCAAGGACAGATTGGATGGCTACACCTTC.

J is TRBJ1-3 and V is TRBV19; 7 bases agree with TRBD1. J gave up 3 bases and V 9 bases, and 11 bases lay outside the gene matches. This CDR3 is 15 amino acids long. Germline V gene data show CDR1 as LNHDA and CDR2 as SQIVND (reference sequence). CDR3 coding DNA: TGTGCCAGCAGAGGGGACAGATCCTTTGGAAACACCATATATTTT. Its translation: CASRGDRSFGNTIYF.

The chain employs TRBV30 and TRBJ1-4; D perhaps matches TRBD1 (6 bases). This CDR3 contains 14 residues. Germline V CDR1 and CDR2: GTSNPN, SVGIG (reference sequence). Trimming shortened V by 4 bases and J by 0 bases, and 9 bases separated the two germline ends. CDR3 in DNA: TGTGCCTGGACAAGGACAGCAACTAATGAAAAACTGTTTTTT. Protein: CAWTRTATNEKLFF. Filled out from reference TRBV30 and TRBJ1-4, the complete variable domain reads SQTIHQWPATLVQPVGSPLSLECTVEGTSNPNLYWYRQAAGRGLQLLFYSVGIGQISSEVPQNLSASRPQDRQFILSSKKLLLSDSGFYLCAWTRTATNEKLFFGSGTQLSVL.

The V call is TRBV5-4, the J call TRBJ2-5, with 8 bases identical to TRBD2. The length of the CDR3 is 16 residues. V shed 4 bases, J shed 3 bases, and the junction held 11 bases outside the gene matches. Germline lookup yields CDR1 SGHNT and CDR2 YYREEE (reference sequence). CDR3 in amino acids: CASSPSGRGAKETQYF. CDR3 nucleotides: TGTGCCAGCAGCCCTTCTGGGCGGGGGGCCAAAGAGACCCAGTACTTC.

This clone was recorded once. The chain links TRBV27 to TRBJ2-3; 8 nucleotides align to TRBD1. CDR1 MNHEY and CDR2 SMNVEV come from the germline V gene (reference sequence). This CDR3 contains 14 residues. J lost 5 bases, V lost 4 bases, and 5 bases had no gene match. In nucleotides, the CDR3 is TGTGCCAGCAGTTACAGGACAGGGTTAGATACGCAGTATTTT. It codes for CASSYRTGLDTQYF.